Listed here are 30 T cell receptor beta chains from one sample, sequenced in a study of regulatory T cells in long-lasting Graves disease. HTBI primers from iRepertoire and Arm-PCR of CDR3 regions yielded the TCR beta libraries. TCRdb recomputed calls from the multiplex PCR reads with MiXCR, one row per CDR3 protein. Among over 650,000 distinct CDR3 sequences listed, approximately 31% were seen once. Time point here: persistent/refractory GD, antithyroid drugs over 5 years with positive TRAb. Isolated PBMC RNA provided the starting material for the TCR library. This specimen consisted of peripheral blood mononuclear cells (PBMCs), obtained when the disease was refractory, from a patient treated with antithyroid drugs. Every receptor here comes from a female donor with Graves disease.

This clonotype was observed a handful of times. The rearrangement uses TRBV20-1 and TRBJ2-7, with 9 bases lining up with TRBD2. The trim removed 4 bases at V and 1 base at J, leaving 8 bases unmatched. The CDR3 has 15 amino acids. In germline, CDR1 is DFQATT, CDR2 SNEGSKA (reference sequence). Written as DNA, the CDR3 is TGCAGTGCTACGGTTAGCGGGAGAAGTTCCTACGAGCAGTACTTC. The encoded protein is CSATVSGRSSYEQYF.

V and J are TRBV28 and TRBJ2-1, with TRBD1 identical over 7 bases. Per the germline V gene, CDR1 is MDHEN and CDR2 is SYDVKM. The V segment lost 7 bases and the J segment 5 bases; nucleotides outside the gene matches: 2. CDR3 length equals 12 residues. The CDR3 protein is CASTDRDNEQFF. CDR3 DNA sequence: TGTGCCAGCACCGACAGGGACAATGAGCAGTTCTTC. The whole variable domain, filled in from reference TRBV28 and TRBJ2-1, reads DVKVTQSSRYLVKRTGEKVFLECVQDMDHENMFWYRQDPGLGLRLIYFSYDVKMKEKGDIPEGYSVSREKKERFSLILESASTNQTSMYLCASTDRDNEQFFGPGTRLTVL.

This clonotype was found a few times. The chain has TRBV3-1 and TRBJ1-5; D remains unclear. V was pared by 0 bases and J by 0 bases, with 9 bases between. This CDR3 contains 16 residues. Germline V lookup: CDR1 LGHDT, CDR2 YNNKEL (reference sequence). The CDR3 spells CASSQDPGNSNQPQHF. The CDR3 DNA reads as TGTGCCAGCAGCCAAGATCCCGGTAATAGCAATCAGCCCCAGCATTTT.

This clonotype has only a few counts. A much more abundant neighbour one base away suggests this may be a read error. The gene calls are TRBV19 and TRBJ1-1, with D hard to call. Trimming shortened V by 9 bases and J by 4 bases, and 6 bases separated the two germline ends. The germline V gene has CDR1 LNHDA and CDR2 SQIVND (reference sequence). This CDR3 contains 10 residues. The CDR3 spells CASWGTEAFF. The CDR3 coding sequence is TGTGCCAGCTGGGGCACTGAAGCTTTCTTT.

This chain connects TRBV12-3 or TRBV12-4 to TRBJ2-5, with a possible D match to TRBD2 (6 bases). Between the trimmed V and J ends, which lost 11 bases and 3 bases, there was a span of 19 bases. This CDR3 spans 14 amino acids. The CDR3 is CAGKAGRLKETQYF. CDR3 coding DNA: TGTGCCGGCAAAGCGGGCAGATTGAAAGAGACCCAGTACTTC.

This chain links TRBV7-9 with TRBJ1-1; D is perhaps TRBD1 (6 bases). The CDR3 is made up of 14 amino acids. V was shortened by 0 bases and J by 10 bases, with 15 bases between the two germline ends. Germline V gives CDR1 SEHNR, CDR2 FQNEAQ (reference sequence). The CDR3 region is CASSLATGAKRAFF. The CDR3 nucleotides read TGTGCCAGCAGCTTAGCAACGGGGGCCAAGAGAGCTTTCTTT.

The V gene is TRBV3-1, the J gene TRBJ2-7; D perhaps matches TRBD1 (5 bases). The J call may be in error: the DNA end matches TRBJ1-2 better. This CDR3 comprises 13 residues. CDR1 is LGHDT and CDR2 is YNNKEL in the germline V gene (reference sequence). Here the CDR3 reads CASSQVQAFGYTF. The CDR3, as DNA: TGTGCCAGCAGCCAAGTACAGGCATTTGGCTACACCTTC.

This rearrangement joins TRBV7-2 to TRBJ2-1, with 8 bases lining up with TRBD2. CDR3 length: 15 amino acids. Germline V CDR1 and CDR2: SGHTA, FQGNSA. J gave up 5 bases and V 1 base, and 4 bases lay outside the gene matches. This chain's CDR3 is CASSLVAGKDNEQFF. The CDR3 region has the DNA TGTGCCAGCAGCTTAGTAGCGGGAAAAGACAATGAGCAGTTCTTC.

CDR3: CASRPKTASYEQYF. The CDR3 coding sequence is TGTGCCAGCAGACCAAAGACAGCCTCCTACGAGCAGTACTTC. The chain is built from TRBV7-2 and TRBJ2-7, with a weak D call TRBD1 (5 bases). Germline V gene lookup returns CDR1 SGHTA and CDR2 FQGNSA. Trimming took off 6 bases at V and 0 bases at J, with 12 bases between the two ends. The CDR3 loop spans 14 amino acids.

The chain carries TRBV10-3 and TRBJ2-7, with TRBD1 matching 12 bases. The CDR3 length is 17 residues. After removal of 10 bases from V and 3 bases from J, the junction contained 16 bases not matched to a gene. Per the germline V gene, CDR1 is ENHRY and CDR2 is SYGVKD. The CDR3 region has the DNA TGTGCCACCACCCCTGGAAGGGACAGGGGGCTGAGCTACGAGCAGTACTTC. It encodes CATTPGRDRGLSYEQYF.

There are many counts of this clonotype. Here the CDR3 reads CASSEGLAVQETQYF. In DNA form, the CDR3 reads TGTGCCAGCAGTGAAGGGCTAGCGGTACAAGAGACCCAGTACTTC. The chain links TRBV6-1 to TRBJ2-5; TRBD2 agrees at 7 bases. This CDR3 spans 15 amino acids. V shed 1 base and J 2 bases; nucleotides not matched to a gene: 4. Germline V gene data show CDR1 as MNHNS and CDR2 as SASEGT.

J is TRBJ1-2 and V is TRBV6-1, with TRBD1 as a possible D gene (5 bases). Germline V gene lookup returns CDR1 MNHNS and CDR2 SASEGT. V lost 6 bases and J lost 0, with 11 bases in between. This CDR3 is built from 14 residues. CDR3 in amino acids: CASRNGGSNYGYTF. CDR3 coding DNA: TGTGCCAGCAGAAATGGGGGTTCTAACTATGGCTACACCTTC.

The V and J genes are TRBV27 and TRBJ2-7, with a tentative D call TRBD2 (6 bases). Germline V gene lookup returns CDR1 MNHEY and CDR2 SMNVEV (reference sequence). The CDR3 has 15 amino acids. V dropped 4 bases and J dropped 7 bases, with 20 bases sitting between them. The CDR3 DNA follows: TGTGCCAGCAGTTCGGGACTCCCCAAGAATAGGGAGCAGTACTTC. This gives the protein CASSSGLPKNREQYF.

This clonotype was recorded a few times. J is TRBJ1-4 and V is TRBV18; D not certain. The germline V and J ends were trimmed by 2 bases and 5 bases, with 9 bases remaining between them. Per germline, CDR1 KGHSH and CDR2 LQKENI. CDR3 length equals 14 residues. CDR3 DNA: TGTGCCAGCTCACCAGATGTTGGCAATGAAAAACTGTTTTTT. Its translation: CASSPDVGNEKLFF.

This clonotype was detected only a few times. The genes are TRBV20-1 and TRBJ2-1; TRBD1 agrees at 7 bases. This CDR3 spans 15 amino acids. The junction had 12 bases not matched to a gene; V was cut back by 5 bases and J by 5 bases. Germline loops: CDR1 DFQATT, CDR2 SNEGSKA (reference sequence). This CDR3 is CSADPGQSSHNEQFF. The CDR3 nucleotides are TGCAGTGCTGATCCGGGACAGAGCTCTCACAATGAGCAGTTCTTC.

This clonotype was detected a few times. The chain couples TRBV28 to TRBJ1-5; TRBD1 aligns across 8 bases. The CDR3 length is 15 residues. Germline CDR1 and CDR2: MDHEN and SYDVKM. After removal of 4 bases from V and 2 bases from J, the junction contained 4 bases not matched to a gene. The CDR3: CASSSGGPGNQPQHF. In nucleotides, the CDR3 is TGTGCCAGCAGTTCAGGGGGCCCGGGCAATCAGCCCCAGCATTTT.

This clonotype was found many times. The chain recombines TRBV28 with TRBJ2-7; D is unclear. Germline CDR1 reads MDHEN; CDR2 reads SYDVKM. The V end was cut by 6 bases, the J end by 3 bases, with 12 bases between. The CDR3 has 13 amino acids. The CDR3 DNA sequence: TGTGCCAGCAGCCCGACGAGGTTCTACGAGCAGTACTTC. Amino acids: CASSPTRFYEQYF.

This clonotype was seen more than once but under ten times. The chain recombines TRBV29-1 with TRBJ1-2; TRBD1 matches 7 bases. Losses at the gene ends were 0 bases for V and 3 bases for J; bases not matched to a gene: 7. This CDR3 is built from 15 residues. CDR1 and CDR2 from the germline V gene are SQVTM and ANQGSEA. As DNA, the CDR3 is TGCAGCGTTGAAGATAGGGCAGGGGGAGACTATGGCTACACCTTC. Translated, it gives CSVEDRAGGDYGYTF.

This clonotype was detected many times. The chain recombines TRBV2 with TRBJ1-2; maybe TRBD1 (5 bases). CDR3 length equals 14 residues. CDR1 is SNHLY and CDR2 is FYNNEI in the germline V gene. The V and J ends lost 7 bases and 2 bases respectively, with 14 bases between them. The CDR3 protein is CASNPSRGNYGYTF. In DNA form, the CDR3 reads TGTGCCAGCAACCCCAGTCGGGGGAACTATGGCTACACCTTC.

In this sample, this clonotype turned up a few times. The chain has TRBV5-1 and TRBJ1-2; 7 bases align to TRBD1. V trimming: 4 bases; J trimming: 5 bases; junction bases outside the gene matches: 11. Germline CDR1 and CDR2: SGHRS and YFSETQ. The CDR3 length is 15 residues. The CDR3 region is CASSPWDSLGYGYTF. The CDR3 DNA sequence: TGCGCCAGCAGCCCCTGGGACAGCCTTGGGTATGGCTACACCTTC.

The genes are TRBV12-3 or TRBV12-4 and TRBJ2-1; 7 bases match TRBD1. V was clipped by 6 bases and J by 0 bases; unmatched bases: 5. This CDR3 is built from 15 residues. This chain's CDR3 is CASRARDSSYNEQFF. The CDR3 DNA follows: TGTGCCAGCAGAGCCCGGGACAGCTCCTACAATGAGCAGTTCTTC.

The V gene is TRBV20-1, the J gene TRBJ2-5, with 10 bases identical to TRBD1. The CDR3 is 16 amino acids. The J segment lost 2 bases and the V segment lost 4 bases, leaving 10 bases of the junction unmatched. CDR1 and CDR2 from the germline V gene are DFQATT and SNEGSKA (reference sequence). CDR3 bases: TGCAGTGCTAATAGACAGGGGGCGATGGGACAAGAGACCCAGTACTTC. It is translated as CSANRQGAMGQETQYF.

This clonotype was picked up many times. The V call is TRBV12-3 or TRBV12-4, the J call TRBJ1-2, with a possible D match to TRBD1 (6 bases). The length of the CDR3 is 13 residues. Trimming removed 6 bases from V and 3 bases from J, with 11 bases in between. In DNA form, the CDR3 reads TGTGCCAGCAGCCTTACAGGGCACTATGGCTACACCTTC. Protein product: CASSLTGHYGYTF.

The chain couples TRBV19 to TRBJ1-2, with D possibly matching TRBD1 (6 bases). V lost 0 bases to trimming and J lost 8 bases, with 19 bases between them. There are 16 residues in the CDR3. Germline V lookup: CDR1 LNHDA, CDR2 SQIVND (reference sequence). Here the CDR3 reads CASSIERAGVRQGYTF. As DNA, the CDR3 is TGTGCCAGTAGTATAGAGCGGGCAGGGGTGCGACAAGGCTACACCTTC. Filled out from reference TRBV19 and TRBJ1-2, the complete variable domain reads DGGITQSPKYLFRKEGQNVTLSCEQNLNHDAMYWYRQDPGQGLRLIYYSQIVNDFQKGDIAEGYSVSREKKESFPLTVTSAQKNPTAFYLCASSIERAGVRQGYTFGSGTRLTVV.

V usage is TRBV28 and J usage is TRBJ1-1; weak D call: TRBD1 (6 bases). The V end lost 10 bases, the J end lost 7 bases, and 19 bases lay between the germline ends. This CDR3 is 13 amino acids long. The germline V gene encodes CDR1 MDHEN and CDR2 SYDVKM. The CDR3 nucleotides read TGTGCCACCGCTCTGCCAGGGGACGTTGAAGCTTTCTTT. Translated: CATALPGDVEAFF.

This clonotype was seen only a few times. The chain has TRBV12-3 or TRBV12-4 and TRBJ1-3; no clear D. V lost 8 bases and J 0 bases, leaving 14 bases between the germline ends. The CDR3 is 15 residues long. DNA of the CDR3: TGTGCCAGCTCCCGGTCAGAGAGCTCTGGAAACACCATATATTTT. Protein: CASSRSESSGNTIYF.

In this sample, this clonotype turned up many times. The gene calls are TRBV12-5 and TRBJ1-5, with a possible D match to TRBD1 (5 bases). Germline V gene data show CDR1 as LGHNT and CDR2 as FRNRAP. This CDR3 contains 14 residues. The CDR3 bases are TGTGCCTCAAGCGGGGACGGTGATCACCAGCCCCAGCATTTT. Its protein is CASSGDGDHQPQHF.

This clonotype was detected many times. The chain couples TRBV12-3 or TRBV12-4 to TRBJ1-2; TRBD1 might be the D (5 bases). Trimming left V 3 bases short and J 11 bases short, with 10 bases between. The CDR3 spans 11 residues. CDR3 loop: CASSLGGSYTF. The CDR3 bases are TGTGCCAGCAGTTTGGGGGGATCTTACACCTTC.

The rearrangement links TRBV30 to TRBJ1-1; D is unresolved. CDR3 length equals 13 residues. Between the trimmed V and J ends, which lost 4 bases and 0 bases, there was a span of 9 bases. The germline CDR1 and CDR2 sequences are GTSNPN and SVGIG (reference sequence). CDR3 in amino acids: CAWTPQMNTEAFF. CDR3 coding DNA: TGTGCCTGGACACCGCAGATGAACACTGAAGCTTTCTTT.

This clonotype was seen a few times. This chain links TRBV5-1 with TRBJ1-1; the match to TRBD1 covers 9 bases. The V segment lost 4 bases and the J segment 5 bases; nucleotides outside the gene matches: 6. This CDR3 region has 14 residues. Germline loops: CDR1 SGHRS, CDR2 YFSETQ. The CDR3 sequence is CASSQYRGPTEAFF. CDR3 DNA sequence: TGCGCCAGCAGCCAATACAGGGGGCCGACTGAAGCTTTCTTT.